This TCR beta chain was identified in a study of cytomegalovirus exposure and HLA in healthy donors. Study-level findings and limits: Sequencing probably produced one cluster of sequence variants that were highly shared. The investigators catalogued 164 TCR beta chains as cytomegalovirus-associated.

PCR involved 60 Vbeta and 13 Jbeta primers. TCRdb's table, derived via immunoSEQ multiplex PCR, lists solely in-frame clones and lacks some. The table has 200,000 to 250,000 clones, 80% to 90% seen once. Trimming stripped 0 bases from V and 5 bases from J, with 4 bases between. The CDR3 sequence is 12 residues long. Germline loops: CDR1 SGHAT, CDR2 FQNNGV. About this clone: Its cognate antigen is unknown.

The chain is built from TRBV11-2 and TRBJ1-2; D gene ambiguous. Sequencing was performed on PBMCs. This sequence originates from a girl aged 2-10 years in good health and CMV-seronegative. The CDR3 DNA reads as TGTGCCAGCAGCTTAGACAAATATGGCTACACCTTC. Residues: CASSLDKYGYTF.